This T cell receptor (beta chain) was captured by sequencing in a study of shared clonotypes between healthy human individuals (dated by TCRdb to the early 2020s). Study-level background: The cohort included three men and two women between 18 and 49 years of age. For each donor, CD4 naive and CD4 memory were each run on three plates, CD8 naive on two plates, and CD8 memory on one plate. The study deeply sequenced blood TCR repertoires of roughly five healthy adults to estimate repertoire size and the extent of clonotype sharing between individuals. Different laboratories and diverse techniques were used to prepare libraries and sequence TCR repertoires, to increase sequencing depth and limit assay-specific biases. Leukapheresis yielded between about 0.94 and 8.9 billion PBMCs per donor.

General findings and caveats noted by the study authors: Only blood was sampled, and tissue TCR repertoires likely differ from those in blood. Because the study included only a small number of donors, the genetic and exposure-history diversity represented was limited. Clonotypes shared by all four sorted-subset donors showed higher generation probabilities than non-shared clonotypes. Pairwise subsampling led to the expectation that sequencing depth would affect the degree of clonotype sharing among donors. Approximately 5% of naive CD4, 3.5% of naive CD8, approximately 2% of memory CD4, and roughly 0.4% of memory CD8 clonotypes were shared across several donors. Naive subsets generally had larger estimated clonotype richness than memory subsets. Incomplete sequencing was indicated by rarefaction of sorted-subset datasets, despite the large sequencing depth.

As to this clone: Its antigen is still unknown. The sample holds no much larger clone one base away, and base qualities are not on file.

The donors were healthy, HIV-negative adults with no recently reported acute infections or vaccinations. Only Caucasian adults living in Nashville, Tennessee, USA were represented among the donors. Magnetic negative selection was used to enrich CD4+ T cells, after which naive cells were positively selected on CD45RA and the negative fraction became the memory subset. Blood was collected by leukapheresis, and PBMCs were isolated by Ficoll-Histopaque density gradient centrifugation and then cryopreserved in liquid nitrogen vapor phase. Analytical flow cytometry was used to check the purity and quantity of every magnetically sorted T cell population. From each sorted fraction, genomic DNA was isolated and quantified by UV absorbance on a Nanodrop 2000c. From a lookup of the germline V gene, CDR1 and CDR2 are MDHEN and SYDVKM. The junction carries 5 bases between V and J, which are trimmed by 5 bases and 7 bases respectively. The CDR3 starts with the cysteine, ends with the phenylalanine, and has 10 residues. Only the CDR3 DNA is retained, 30 bases long and in frame from the first base.

TCR CDR3 regions were amplified from genomic DNA by multiplex PCR using the deep immunoSEQ assay. Genomic DNA extracted from each cell subset was distributed evenly over all wells of several immunoSEQ 96-well plates, and each plate served as one replicate. For sorted subsets, 150 to 200 ng genomic DNA, equal to 25,000 to 35,000 T cell genomes, was loaded into each replicate PCR. Purified libraries were measured with a Qubit 3.0 fluorometer, size-checked on a Bioanalyzer 2100, and measured again with the KAPA Library Quantification kit. A separate single-read 150-cycle Illumina NextSeq 550 flow cell was used to sequence each immunoSEQ 96-well plate. As for how the authors treated the data: Because only junctional sequences without quality scores were contained in the immunoSEQ output, filtering matching that applied to full-length reads could not be performed. To assign V/J genes and CDR3, sequences were annotated against IMGT germline references using PyIR, a Python wrapper for IgBLAST v1.9. Reads were removed for weak V/J assignments (E-value above 1e-6), missing CDR3, stop codons, out-of-frame junctions, or ambiguous translated residues. V3J clonotypes were defined as sequences sharing an identical inferred V gene, J gene, and CDR3 amino acid sequence. Percentage overlap between repertoires was calculated by dividing the number of shared unique clonotypes by the size of the smaller repertoire. RTK rarefaction, the Chao1 estimator, and Recon v2.1 estimates of unobserved clonotypes were used to assess repertoire richness. Generation probabilities were computed with OLGA for all TCRbeta clonotypes obtained by the gDNA method from several donors. The clones in this table, taken by TCRdb from immuneACCESS, are in-frame only. Not every clone is retained; where verified, under half of the shortfall comes from an unresolved V gene, and the cause of the rest is unknown. V, J and clone size were drawn from that table, and D and trimming were deduced from the DNA. The sample includes 950,000 to 1,100,000 clones, with 75% to 80% observed a single time. The ten largest clones take up 0.55% to 0.7% of the sample.

The sample taken for sequencing was memory CD4+ T cells from PBMCs. The cell subset or site label, read with the paper, signifies: CD45RA-negative fraction. This receptor chain uses TRBV28 and TRBJ1-2; the D gene is not confidently resolved. The origin of this receptor is a man younger than 35 in good health. Some clones in this sample may be carry-over from other donors' samples. The DNA sequence reads TGTGCCAGCAGTAACACTGGCTACACCTTC. Its protein is CASSNTGYTF.